Shown below are 20 T cell receptor beta chains from a single sample sequenced in a study of cytomegalovirus exposure and HLA in healthy donors. Primers: 60 Vbeta forward and 13 Jbeta reverse. Generated by immunoSEQ multiplex PCR, the TCRdb table keeps only in-frame clones and is missing some. The data show 50,000 to 70,000 clones, 80% seen once. What was sequenced was PBMCs. The receptors originated from a woman aged 35 to 49 in good health and CMV-seronegative.

V and J are TRBV9 and TRBJ2-1, with a tentative D call TRBD2 (7 bases). V lost 3 bases and J 5 bases, leaving 21 bases between the germline ends. Germline V CDR1 and CDR2: SGDLS, YYNGEE. The CDR3 has 17 amino acids. CDR3 region: CASSGGGDSVTNNEQFF. Here the CDR3 DNA reads TGTGCCAGCAGCGGAGGGGGGGACTCAGTGACTAACAATGAGCAGTTCTTC.

This chain connects TRBV2 to TRBJ1-2; D call uncertain. The CDR3 has 16 amino acids. In germline, CDR1 is SNHLY, CDR2 FYNNEI. V dropped 2 bases and J dropped 6 bases, with 19 bases sitting between them. The CDR3: CASSEPRTSRRDGYTF. The CDR3, as DNA: TGTGCCAGCAGTGAACCGCGGACTTCAAGACGGGATGGCTACACCTTC.

In this sample, this clone turned up once. The J gene is TRBJ2-1, the V gene TRBV9; the match to TRBD2 covers 8 bases. Unmatched junction bases numbered 12, after V lost 3 bases and J lost 4 bases. This CDR3 contains 17 residues. The germline gives CDR1 SGDLS, CDR2 YYNGEE. CDR3 loop: CASSALAGTTPYNEQFF. CDR3 coding DNA: TGTGCCAGCAGCGCCTTAGCGGGAACTACACCATACAATGAGCAGTTCTTC.

The rearrangement uses TRBV5-8 and TRBJ1-2, with D perhaps matching TRBD1 (5 bases). V was pared by 1 base and J by 2 bases, with 12 bases between. This CDR3 has 15 amino acids. Germline V gene sequence: CDR1 SGHTS, CDR2 YDEGEE. For the CDR3, the DNA is TGTGCCAGCAGCTTGCACAGGCTGACCAACTATGGCTACACCTTC. Amino acid sequence: CASSLHRLTNYGYTF.

The gene calls are TRBV4-1 and TRBJ2-5, with unresolved D. Germline CDR1 and CDR2: MGHRA and YSYEKL. V lost 4 bases, J lost 0 bases, and 9 bases lay in between. The CDR3 is 14 residues long. The CDR3 reads CASSLGPYQETQYF. As DNA, the CDR3 is TGCGCCAGCAGCCTTGGCCCGTACCAAGAGACCCAGTACTTC.

The CDR3 reads CASRLQGNTEAFF. The CDR3 coding sequence is TGTGCCAGCAGATTACAGGGGAACACTGAAGCTTTCTTT. This rearrangement joins TRBV6-5 to TRBJ1-1, with a weak D call TRBD1 (6 bases). This CDR3 is 13 amino acids long. V lost 6 bases, J lost 1 base, and 9 bases lay in between. Germline V gives CDR1 MNHEY, CDR2 SVGAGI.

The chain uses TRBV6-1 and TRBJ2-5, with TRBD2 matching over 11 bases. V was pared by 2 bases and J by 1 base, with 6 bases of the junction left unmatched. The CDR3 consists of 17 residues. Germline V CDR1 and CDR2: MNHNS, SASEGT. The CDR3, as DNA: TGTGCCAGCAGTGAAAGTATAGCGGGAGGGCGCCAAGAGACCCAGTACTTC. This encodes CASSESIAGGRQETQYF.

CDR3 nucleotide sequence: TGTGCCAGCAGTGCCGAGACAGGGAGTAATCAGCCCCAGCATTTT. Its protein is CASSAETGSNQPQHF. The chain has TRBV2 and TRBJ1-5; TRBD1 matches 7 bases. After removal of 4 bases from V and 4 bases from J, the junction contained 7 bases not matched to a gene. Germline lookup yields CDR1 SNHLY and CDR2 FYNNEI. CDR3 size: 15 residues.

The count of this clone is one. The rearrangement links TRBV28 to TRBJ1-1, with D possibly matching TRBD1 (6 bases). This CDR3 region has 17 residues. Per the germline V gene, CDR1 is MDHEN and CDR2 is SYDVKM. Trimming took off 3 bases at V and 4 bases at J, with 21 bases between the two ends. CDR3 sequence reads: CASSFALQGVSSTEAFF. The CDR3, as DNA: TGTGCCAGCAGTTTCGCCCTACAGGGTGTGAGTTCCACTGAAGCTTTCTTT.

This clone was detected only once. The gene calls are TRBV13 and TRBJ2-7; 11 nucleotides match TRBD2. CDR1 and CDR2 from the germline V gene are PRHDT and FYEKMQ (reference sequence). The V gene end was trimmed by 5 bases and the J gene end by 0 bases; junction bases not matched to a gene: 3. The CDR3 loop spans 15 amino acids. The chain's CDR3 is CASSAGTSGSYEQYF. The CDR3 DNA is TGTGCCAGCAGCGCCGGGACTAGCGGCTCCTACGAGCAGTACTTC.

The chain joins TRBV4-1 to TRBJ2-1; possibly TRBD2 for D (6 bases). CDR3 length: 17 amino acids. Trimming cost V 5 bases and J 2 bases, with 19 bases left between them. Germline CDR1 is MGHRA and CDR2 is YSYEKL. The CDR3 protein is CASSGGDGISPYNEQFF. CDR3 in DNA: TGCGCCAGCAGCGGAGGGGACGGGATAAGTCCCTACAATGAGCAGTTCTTC.

The chain employs TRBV28 and TRBJ2-7; 9 nucleotides match TRBD1. The CDR3 has 16 amino acids. Germline V gives CDR1 MDHEN, CDR2 SYDVKM. The V and J ends lost 7 bases and 2 bases, in that order; junction bases with no gene match: 12. The CDR3 sequence: CASIPIPGTGTYEQYF. In DNA form, the CDR3 reads TGTGCCAGCATTCCGATCCCCGGGACAGGGACCTACGAGCAGTACTTC.

V gene TRBV13 combines with J gene TRBJ2-1; 7 nucleotides agree with TRBD2. The germline V gene encodes CDR1 PRHDT and CDR2 FYEKMQ (reference sequence). The CDR3 contains 16 residues. V lost 4 bases to trimming and J lost 0 bases; unmatched junction nucleotides: 6. CDR3 sequence (DNA): TGTGCCAGCAGCTGGGGGGGTGCTAGCTCCTACAATGAGCAGTTCTTC. Its protein is CASSWGGASSYNEQFF.

Here the CDR3 DNA reads TGTGCCATCAGTGAGCCCCTCTTAATCGGGAGTGGCGAGCAGTACTTC. Amino acid sequence: CAISEPLLIGSGEQYF. The chain recombines TRBV10-3 with TRBJ2-7; the D gene is possibly TRBD2 (6 bases). Germline CDR1 ENHRY, CDR2 SYGVKD. Trimming shortened V by 2 bases and J by 6 bases, and 20 bases separated the two germline ends. There are 16 residues in the CDR3.

The chain recombines TRBV11-2 with TRBJ1-2, with D perhaps TRBD1 (5 bases). The CDR3 has 15 amino acids. Germline V gives CDR1 SGHAT, CDR2 FQNNGV. Deletions cut 5 bases from V and 8 bases from J, with 21 bases between. The CDR3 DNA is TGTGCCAGCAGCCGCGGGGGGGGGTTTCTGGAAGGCTACACCTTC. It encodes CASSRGGGFLEGYTF.

V is TRBV28 and J is TRBJ1-2, with D possibly TRBD1 on 6 matching bases. The V end lost 6 bases, the J end lost 4 bases, and 21 bases lay between the germline ends. Germline CDR1 is MDHEN and CDR2 is SYDVKM. This CDR3 has 16 residues. The DNA for the CDR3 is TGTGCCAGCAGAGCGACAGGTACCAAAATGCCCTATGGCTACACCTTC. It encodes CASRATGTKMPYGYTF.

V and J are TRBV18 and TRBJ2-5; 7 positions agree with TRBD1. Trimming took 5 bases from V and 9 from J; bases not matched to a gene: 12. Germline CDR1 KGHSH, CDR2 LQKENI. This CDR3 is built from 14 residues. DNA of the CDR3: TGTGCCAGCTCATCAGACAGGGCTACCCGAGCCCAGTACTTC. Protein product: CASSSDRATRAQYF.

The chain employs TRBV27 and TRBJ2-1; no clear D gene. From germline, CDR1 is MNHEY and CDR2 SMNVEV (reference sequence). The V end was cut by 8 bases, the J end by 8 bases, with 16 bases between. The CDR3 consists of 13 residues. The CDR3 region has the DNA TGTGCCAGCCGGCAGGCCAGCTTCTATGAGCAGTTCTTC. This encodes CASRQASFYEQFF.

V usage is TRBV28 and J usage is TRBJ2-7; D perhaps matches TRBD2 (6 bases). The V end lost 2 bases, the J end lost 3 bases, and 26 bases lay between the germline ends. CDR1 MDHEN and CDR2 SYDVKM come from the germline V gene. The CDR3 has 19 amino acids. CDR3 loop: CASSLAGQVRLRSDYEQYF. CDR3 in DNA: TGTGCCAGCAGTTTAGCGGGGCAGGTTCGACTACGATCAGACTACGAGCAGTACTTC.

This chain links TRBV5-1 with TRBJ1-4; D call uncertain. Germline assignment: CDR1 SGHRS and CDR2 YFSETQ. This CDR3 is 15 amino acids long. The ends were cut back, 4 bases at V and 1 base at J, with 11 bases in the middle. The CDR3 is CASSPDGVTNEKLFF. The CDR3 nucleotides are TGCGCCAGCAGCCCTGACGGAGTAACTAATGAAAAACTGTTTTTT.